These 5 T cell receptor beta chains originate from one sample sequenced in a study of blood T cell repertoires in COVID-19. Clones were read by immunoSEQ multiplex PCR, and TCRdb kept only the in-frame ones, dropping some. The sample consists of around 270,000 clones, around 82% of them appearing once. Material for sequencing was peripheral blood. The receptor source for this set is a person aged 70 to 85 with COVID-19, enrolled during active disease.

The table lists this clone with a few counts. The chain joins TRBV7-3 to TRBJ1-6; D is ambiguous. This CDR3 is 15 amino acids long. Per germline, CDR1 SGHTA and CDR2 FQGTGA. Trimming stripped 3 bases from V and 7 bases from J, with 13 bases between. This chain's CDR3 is CASSLAGPPNSPLHF. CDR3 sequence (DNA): TGTGCCAGCAGCTTGGCGGGTCCACCGAATTCACCCCTCCACTTT. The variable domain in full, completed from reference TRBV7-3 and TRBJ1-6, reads GAGVSQTPSNKVTEKGKYVELRCDPISGHTALYWYRQSLGQGPEFLIYFQGTGAADDSGLPNDRFFAVRPEGSVSTLKIQRTERGDSAVYLCASSLAGPPNSPLHFGNGTRLTVT.

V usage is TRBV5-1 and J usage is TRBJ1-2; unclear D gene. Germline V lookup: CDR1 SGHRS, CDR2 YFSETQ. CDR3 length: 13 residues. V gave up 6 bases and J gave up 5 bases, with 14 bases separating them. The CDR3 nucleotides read TGCGCCAGCACCCACCGGGTCGGTTATGGCTACACCTTC. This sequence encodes CASTHRVGYGYTF.

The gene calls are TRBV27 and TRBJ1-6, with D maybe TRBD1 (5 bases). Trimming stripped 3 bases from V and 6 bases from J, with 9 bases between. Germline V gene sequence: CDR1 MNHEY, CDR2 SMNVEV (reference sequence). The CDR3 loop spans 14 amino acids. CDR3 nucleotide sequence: TGTGCCAGCAGTTTGGGGCCCTCTAATTCACCCCTCCACTTT. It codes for CASSLGPSNSPLHF.

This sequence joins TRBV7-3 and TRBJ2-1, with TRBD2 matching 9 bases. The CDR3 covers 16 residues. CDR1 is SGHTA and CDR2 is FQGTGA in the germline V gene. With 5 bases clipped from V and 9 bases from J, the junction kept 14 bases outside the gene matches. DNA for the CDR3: TGTGCCAGCAGCCCGGCTTCGGGCGGGGGGGCCTCTGAGCAGTTCTTC. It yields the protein CASSPASGGGASEQFF.

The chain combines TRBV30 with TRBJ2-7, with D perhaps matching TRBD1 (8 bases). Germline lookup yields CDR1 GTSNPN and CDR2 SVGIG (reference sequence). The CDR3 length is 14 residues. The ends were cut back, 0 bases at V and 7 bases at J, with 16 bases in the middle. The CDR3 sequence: CAWSVRVQGGEQYF. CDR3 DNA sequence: TGTGCCTGGAGTGTACGTGTACAGGGGGGGGAGCAGTACTTC.